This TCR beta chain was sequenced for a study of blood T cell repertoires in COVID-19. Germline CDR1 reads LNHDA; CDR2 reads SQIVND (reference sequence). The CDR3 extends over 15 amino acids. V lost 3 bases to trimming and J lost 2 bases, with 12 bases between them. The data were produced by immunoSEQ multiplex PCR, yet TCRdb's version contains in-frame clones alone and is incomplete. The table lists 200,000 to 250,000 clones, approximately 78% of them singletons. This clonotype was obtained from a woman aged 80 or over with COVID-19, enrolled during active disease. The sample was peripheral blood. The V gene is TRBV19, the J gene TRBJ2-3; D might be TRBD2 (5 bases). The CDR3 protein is CASSIFHGLTDTQYF. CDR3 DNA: TGTGCCAGTAGTATCTTCCACGGACTCACAGATACGCAGTATTTT.